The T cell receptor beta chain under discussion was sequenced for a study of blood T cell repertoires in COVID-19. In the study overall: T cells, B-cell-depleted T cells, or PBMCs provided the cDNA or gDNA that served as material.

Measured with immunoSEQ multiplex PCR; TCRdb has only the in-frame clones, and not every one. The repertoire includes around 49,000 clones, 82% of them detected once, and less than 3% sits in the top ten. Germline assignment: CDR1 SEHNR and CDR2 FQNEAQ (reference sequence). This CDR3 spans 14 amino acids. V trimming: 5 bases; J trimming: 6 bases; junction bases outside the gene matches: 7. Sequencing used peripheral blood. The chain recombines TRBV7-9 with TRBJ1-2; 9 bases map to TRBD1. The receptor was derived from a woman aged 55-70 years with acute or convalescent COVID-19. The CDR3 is CASSRRQGEDGYTF. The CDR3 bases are TGTGCCAGCAGCCGACGACAGGGGGAAGATGGCTACACCTTC.